Shown below are 30 T cell receptor beta chains from a single sample sequenced in a study of cytotoxic CD8 clonotypes in ibrutinib-treated CLL. Clones were read by immunoSEQ multiplex PCR, and TCRdb kept only the in-frame ones, dropping some. The table has some 300,000 clones, 80% seen once. The material was PBMCs, obtained before ibrutinib treatment. These receptors all stem from a human donor with chronic lymphocytic leukemia.

This clone was seen a handful of times. The chain is built from TRBV7-9 and TRBJ1-1; no definite D call. The CDR3 loop spans 13 amino acids. V dropped 5 bases and J dropped 0 bases, with 7 bases sitting between them. CDR1 is SEHNR, CDR2 FQNEAQ, per germline (reference sequence). Written as DNA, the CDR3 is TGTGCCAGCAGCCTCGCCATGAACACTGAAGCTTTCTTT. Translating gives CASSLAMNTEAFF.

V is TRBV28 and J is TRBJ1-5; 7 bases line up with TRBD1. The CDR3 has 16 residues. Germline V gene lookup returns CDR1 MDHEN and CDR2 SYDVKM. With 2 bases clipped from V and 7 bases from J, the junction kept 11 bases outside the gene matches. CDR3 nucleotides: TGTGCCAGCAGTTTAAGGTCAGGAGGGGGCCGCCAGCCCCAGCATTTT. This translates into CASSLRSGGGRQPQHF.

J is TRBJ2-7 and V is TRBV28; TRBD1 is a possible D gene (5 bases). This CDR3 is 13 amino acids long. Trimming stripped 3 bases from V and 10 bases from J, with 16 bases between. Germline V CDR1 and CDR2: MDHEN, SYDVKM. CDR3 protein: CASSFYGAREQYF. The CDR3 DNA reads as TGTGCCAGCAGTTTTTATGGGGCTAGAGAACAGTACTTC.

The V gene is TRBV7-6, the J gene TRBJ2-3, with D uncertain. The length of the CDR3 is 15 residues. Germline V gives CDR1 SGHVS, CDR2 FNYEAQ. With 2 bases removed from V and 1 base from J, the gap between germline ends came to 10 bases. DNA for the CDR3: TGTGCCAGCAGCTTAACGGTTGCGGGCACAGATACGCAGTATTTT. Translating gives CASSLTVAGTDTQYF.

The chain combines TRBV7-3 with TRBJ2-1; D is undetermined. Trimming cost V 4 bases and J 4 bases, with 14 bases left between them. Germline V CDR1 and CDR2: SGHTA, FQGTGA. This CDR3 contains 15 residues. The CDR3 DNA reads as TGTGCCAGCAGCTCCCTGGGCCCTAATTACAATGAGCAGTTCTTC. Encoded protein: CASSSLGPNYNEQFF.

The chain recombines TRBV5-1 with TRBJ1-2; 7 bases map to TRBD1. V shed 4 bases and J 6 bases; nucleotides not matched to a gene: 9. The CDR3 contains 14 residues. CDR1 SGHRS and CDR2 YFSETQ come from the germline V gene. The DNA of the CDR3 is TGCGCCAGCAGCATTCGGGACAGCTTTGATGGCTACACCTTC. Its translation is CASSIRDSFDGYTF.

This clone has a single count. The chain joins TRBV9 to TRBJ2-5, with 10 positions matching TRBD2. Trimming took 3 bases from V and 4 from J; bases not matched to a gene: 6. Germline values: CDR1 SGDLS, CDR2 YYNGEE. This CDR3 has 15 amino acids. The CDR3 loop reads CASSAVVAGGETQYF. For the CDR3, the DNA is TGTGCCAGCAGCGCGGTGGTAGCGGGAGGAGAGACCCAGTACTTC.

The chain combines TRBV2 with TRBJ1-5; maybe TRBD1 (5 bases). CDR3 length equals 16 residues. The V end was cut by 6 bases, the J end by 6 bases, with 21 bases between. Germline CDR1 reads SNHLY; CDR2 reads FYNNEI. DNA for the CDR3: TGTGCCAGCAGGGCGGGGGTTCAGGGACGAGCTCAGCCCCAGCATTTT. Translated: CASRAGVQGRAQPQHF.

The rearrangement uses TRBV30 and TRBJ2-5; D gene ambiguous. The length of the CDR3 is 13 residues. V gave up 1 base and J gave up 0 bases, with 6 bases separating them. Per germline, CDR1 GTSNPN and CDR2 SVGIG (reference sequence). CDR3 DNA sequence: TGTGCCTGGAGTGACGACAACCAAGAGACCCAGTACTTC. It specifies CAWSDDNQETQYF.

The chain couples TRBV7-9 to TRBJ2-7; 12 bases map to TRBD2. CDR1 and CDR2 (germline): SEHNR, FQNEAQ (reference sequence). Trimming cost V 3 bases and J 2 bases; bases outside gene matches: 2. CDR3 size: 15 residues. The CDR3 DNA follows: TGTGCCAGCAGCTTGACTAGCGGGGGAACCTACGAGCAGTACTTC. This encodes CASSLTSGGTYEQYF.

V gene TRBV18 combines with J gene TRBJ2-1; D remains unclear. The V gene's germline CDR1 is KGHSH and CDR2 LQKENI. V gave up 8 bases and J gave up 7 bases, with 12 bases separating them. This CDR3 has 12 amino acids. For the CDR3, the DNA is TGTGCCAGCACAGCGACGAGGAATGAGCAGTTCTTC. It encodes CASTATRNEQFF.

This chain joins TRBV25-1 and TRBJ1-1; 7 nucleotides align to TRBD1. This CDR3 is built from 15 residues. CDR1 and CDR2 (germline): MGHDK, SYGVNS. J lost 3 bases, V lost 2 bases, and 6 bases had no gene match. In nucleotides, the CDR3 is TGTGCCAGCAGTGAAGCCTCGACAGGGTACACTGAAGCTTTCTTT. Amino acids: CASSEASTGYTEAFF.

V is TRBV18 and J is TRBJ1-2; TRBD1 matches at 7 bases. The V gene end was trimmed by 6 bases and the J gene end by 3 bases; junction bases not matched to a gene: 10. This CDR3 spans 15 amino acids. Germline CDR1 and CDR2: KGHSH and LQKENI. The CDR3 reads CASSPETGRDYGYTF. The CDR3 region has the DNA TGTGCCAGCTCGCCCGAGACAGGGAGGGACTATGGCTACACCTTC.

This clone has just a few counts. This chain links TRBV4-1 with TRBJ2-7; possible D gene TRBD1, 6 bases. CDR1 is MGHRA and CDR2 is YSYEKL in the germline V gene. This CDR3 region has 15 residues. Trimming took 4 bases from V and 3 from J, leaving 16 bases between them. In DNA form, the CDR3 reads TGCGCCAGCAGCCTGAAAGAGGGGGAGAGCTACGAGCAGTACTTC. This sequence encodes CASSLKEGESYEQYF.

The V and J genes are TRBV10-3 and TRBJ2-7, with 10 bases identical to TRBD1. CDR1 is ENHRY and CDR2 is SYGVKD in the germline V gene. J gave up 6 bases and V 9 bases, and 5 bases lay outside the gene matches. The CDR3 covers 12 residues. The DNA of the CDR3 is TGTGCCATTGGGACAGGGGACGGCGAGCAGTACTTC. This sequence encodes CAIGTGDGEQYF.

The rearrangement links TRBV4-3 to TRBJ1-2, with 7 positions matching TRBD1. J was trimmed by 4 bases and V by 4 bases; bases with no gene match: 6. From germline, CDR1 is LGHNA and CDR2 YSLEER. This CDR3 spans 14 amino acids. CDR3 sequence reads: CASSRWDRGYGYTF. For the CDR3, the DNA is TGCGCCAGCAGCCGATGGGACAGAGGCTATGGCTACACCTTC.

V is TRBV28 and J is TRBJ2-7; no reliable D call. Germline V gene sequence: CDR1 MDHEN, CDR2 SYDVKM. This CDR3 contains 10 residues. The V end was cut by 8 bases, the J end by 2 bases, with 4 bases between. The CDR3 region has the DNA TGTGCCAGCGGGCCCTACGAGCAGTACTTC. Protein: CASGPYEQYF.

This chain uses TRBV7-9 with TRBJ1-1; D unresolved. Germline V gene lookup returns CDR1 SEHNR and CDR2 FQNEAQ (reference sequence). The V gene lost 3 bases and the J gene lost 11 bases, with 13 bases spanning the gap. This CDR3 contains 12 residues. CDR3 coding DNA: TGTGCCAGCAGCTTGGTCCGTGGGTTTGCTTTCTTT. Translating gives CASSLVRGFAFF.

The genes are TRBV4-1 and TRBJ1-5; D gene uncertain. With 0 bases removed from V and 3 bases from J, the gap between germline ends came to 6 bases. The germline V gene has CDR1 MGHRA and CDR2 YSYEKL. This CDR3 spans 14 amino acids. The CDR3: CASSQEGYNQPQHF. CDR3 bases: TGCGCCAGCAGCCAAGAGGGATACAATCAGCCCCAGCATTTT.

In this sample, this clone turned up once. The chain carries TRBV5-4 and TRBJ1-2, with D maybe TRBD1 (5 bases). Between the trimmed V and J ends, which lost 3 bases and 2 bases, there was a span of 11 bases. Germline V lookup: CDR1 SGHNT, CDR2 YYREEE (reference sequence). The CDR3 runs 14 residues. The CDR3 DNA follows: TGTGCCAGCAGCTCCCCGGGGGACAACTATGGCTACACCTTC. This codes for CASSSPGDNYGYTF.

The chain has TRBV23-1 and TRBJ2-4, with D possibly called TRBD1 or TRBD2 (5 bases each). TRBV23-1 is reported as an ORF; its role is uncertain. The CDR3 is 18 residues long. Trimming shortened V by 2 bases and J by 4 bases, and 21 bases separated the two germline ends. The DNA for the CDR3 is TGCGCCAGCAGTCAAGCGGGCCAAGGGGTCCCTATAAAAAACATTCAGTACTTC. Amino acids: CASSQAGQGVPIKNIQYF.

The V gene is TRBV30, the J gene TRBJ2-7; a possible D gene is TRBD2 (6 bases). The CDR3 covers 12 residues. Germline lookup yields CDR1 GTSNPN and CDR2 SVGIG (reference sequence). Trimming took off 2 bases at V and 4 bases at J, with 9 bases between the two ends. CDR3 in DNA: TGTGCCTGGAGTTCACTAGCATACGAGCAGTACTTC. This translates into CAWSSLAYEQYF.

The rearrangement uses TRBV5-1 and TRBJ2-5; D may be TRBD2 (6 bases). Germline V CDR1 and CDR2: SGHRS, YFSETQ. Trimming removed 3 bases at V and 2 bases at J, with 14 bases between. CDR3 length: 15 amino acids. CDR3 sequence (DNA): TGCGCCAGCAGCTACTCCTCGGGAGCACAAGAGACCCAGTACTTC. Translating it yields CASSYSSGAQETQYF.

The chain combines TRBV25-1 with TRBJ2-1; TRBD1 is a possible D gene (5 bases). The V gene lost 10 bases and the J gene lost 7 bases, with 20 bases spanning the gap. The CDR3 consists of 14 residues. Germline V gives CDR1 MGHDK, CDR2 SYGVNS. CDR3 in amino acids: CATTDGARWNEQFF. The CDR3 bases are TGTGCCACCACGGATGGGGCCCGGTGGAATGAGCAGTTCTTC. Using reference TRBV25-1 and TRBJ2-1 for the parts outside the CDR3, the full variable domain is EADIYQTPRYLVIGTGKKITLECSQTMGHDKMYWYQQDPGMELHLIHYSYGVNSTEKGDLSSESTVSRIRTEHFPLTLESARPSHTSQYLCATTDGARWNEQFFGPGTRLTVL.

This clone was seen a few times. The genes are TRBV2 and TRBJ2-1, with a tentative D call TRBD2 (6 bases). Per the germline V gene, CDR1 is SNHLY and CDR2 is FYNNEI. CDR3 size: 14 residues. V was cut by 7 bases and J by 10 bases, with 20 bases left in between. In nucleotides, the CDR3 is TGTGCCAGCATGGGCGGGAAAGGGTTAGGGGAGCAGTTCTTC. Protein product: CASMGGKGLGEQFF.

This chain connects TRBV18 to TRBJ1-3; D is ambiguous. Germline V gene data show CDR1 as KGHSH and CDR2 as LQKENI. Trimming pared 3 bases from V and 2 bases from J, leaving 8 bases between. The CDR3 is made up of 14 amino acids. The CDR3 is CASSPNGAGNTIYF. The CDR3 DNA reads as TGTGCCAGCTCACCTAACGGCGCTGGAAACACCATATATTTT. The full variable domain, in which reference TRBV18 and TRBJ1-3 provide the parts outside the CDR3, is NAGVMQNPRHLVRRRGQEARLRCSPMKGHSHVYWYRQLPEEGLKFMVYLQKENIIDESGMPKERFSAEFPKEGPSILRIQQVVRGDSAAYFCASSPNGAGNTIYFGEGSWLTVV.

The CDR3 DNA reads TGCGCCAGCAGCTTGGCGGGAGGTGGAAACACCATATATTTT. Protein sequence: CASSLAGGGNTIYF. The J gene is TRBJ1-3, the V gene TRBV5-1; D is undetermined. Trimming stripped 0 bases from V and 3 bases from J, with 7 bases between. Germline-derived CDR1 and CDR2 are SGHRS and YFSETQ. This CDR3 is built from 14 residues. The variable domain in full, completed from reference TRBV5-1 and TRBJ1-3, reads KAGVTQTPRYLIKTRGQQVTLSCSPISGHRSVSWYQQTPGQGLQFLFEYFSETQRNKGNFPGRFSGRQFSNSRSEMNVSTLELGDSALYLCASSLAGGGNTIYFGEGSWLTVV.

The V call is TRBV5-4, the J call TRBJ2-7; 7 bases map to TRBD2. Unmatched junction bases numbered 9, after V lost 0 bases and J lost 6 bases. CDR3 length: 15 amino acids. The germline gives CDR1 SGHNT, CDR2 YYREEE (reference sequence). This CDR3 reads CASSLAPSGDGEQYF. In DNA, the CDR3 is TGTGCCAGCAGCTTGGCGCCTAGCGGTGATGGCGAGCAGTACTTC.

In this sample, this clone turned up once. This chain joins TRBV29-1 and TRBJ2-7; 9 bases match TRBD1. The CDR3 runs 15 residues. Trimming removed 3 bases from V and 2 bases from J; junction bases left unmatched: 8. CDR1 SQVTM and CDR2 ANQGSEA come from the germline V gene. The CDR3 nucleotides are TGCAGCGTTGATGGGTTTGGACAGGGGACCTACGAGCAGTACTTC. Its translation is CSVDGFGQGTYEQYF.

The chain is built from TRBV18 and TRBJ2-5, with 11 bases lining up with TRBD1. The V gene's germline CDR1 is KGHSH and CDR2 LQKENI. Losses at the gene ends were 1 base for V and 1 base for J; bases not matched to a gene: 5. The CDR3 has 17 amino acids. For the CDR3, the DNA is TGTGCCAGCTCACCACTAGGACAGGGGGCGCCCCAAGAGACCCAGTACTTC. Translated: CASSPLGQGAPQETQYF.